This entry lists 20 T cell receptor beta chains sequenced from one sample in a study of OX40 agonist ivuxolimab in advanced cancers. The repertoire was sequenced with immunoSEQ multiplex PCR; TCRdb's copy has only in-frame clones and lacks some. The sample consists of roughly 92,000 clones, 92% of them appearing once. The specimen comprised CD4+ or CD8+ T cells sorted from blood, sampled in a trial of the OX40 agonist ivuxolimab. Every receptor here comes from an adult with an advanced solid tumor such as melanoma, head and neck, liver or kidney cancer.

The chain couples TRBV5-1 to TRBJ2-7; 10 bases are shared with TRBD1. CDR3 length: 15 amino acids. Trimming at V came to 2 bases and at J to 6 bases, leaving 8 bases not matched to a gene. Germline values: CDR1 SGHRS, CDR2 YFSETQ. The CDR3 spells CASSLKPGQGFEQYF. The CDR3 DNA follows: TGCGCCAGCAGCTTAAAACCGGGACAGGGGTTCGAGCAGTACTTC.

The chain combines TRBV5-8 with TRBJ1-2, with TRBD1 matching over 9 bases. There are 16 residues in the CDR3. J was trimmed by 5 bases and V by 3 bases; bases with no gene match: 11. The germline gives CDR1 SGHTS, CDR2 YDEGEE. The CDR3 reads CASSSRSGTGIYGYTF. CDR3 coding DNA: TGTGCCAGCAGCTCTCGTTCCGGGACAGGGATTTATGGCTACACCTTC.

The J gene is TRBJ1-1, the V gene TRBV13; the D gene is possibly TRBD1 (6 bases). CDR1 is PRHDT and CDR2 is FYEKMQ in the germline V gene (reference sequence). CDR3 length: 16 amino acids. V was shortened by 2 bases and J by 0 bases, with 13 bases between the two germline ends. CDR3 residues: CASSLRGEPVNTEAFF. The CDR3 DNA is TGTGCCAGCAGCTTAAGGGGGGAGCCCGTGAACACTGAAGCTTTCTTT.

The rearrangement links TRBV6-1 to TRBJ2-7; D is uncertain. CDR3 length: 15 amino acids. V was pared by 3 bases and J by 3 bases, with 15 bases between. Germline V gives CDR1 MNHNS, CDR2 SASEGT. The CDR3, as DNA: TGTGCCAGCAGTGAGGGCGGTGGCCGTCACTACGAGCAGTACTTC. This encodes CASSEGGGRHYEQYF.

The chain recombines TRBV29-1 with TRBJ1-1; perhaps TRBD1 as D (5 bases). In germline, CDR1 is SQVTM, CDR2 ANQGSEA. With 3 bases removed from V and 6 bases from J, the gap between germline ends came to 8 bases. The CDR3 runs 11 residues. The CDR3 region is CSVDGGPEAFF. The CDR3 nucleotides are TGCAGCGTTGATGGGGGACCTGAAGCTTTCTTT. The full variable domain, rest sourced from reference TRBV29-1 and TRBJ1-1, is SAVISQKPSRDICQRGTSLTIQCQVDSQVTMMFWYRQQPGQSLTLIATANQGSEATYESGFVIDKFPISRPNLTFSTLTVSNMSPEDSSIYLCSVDGGPEAFFGQGTRLTVV.

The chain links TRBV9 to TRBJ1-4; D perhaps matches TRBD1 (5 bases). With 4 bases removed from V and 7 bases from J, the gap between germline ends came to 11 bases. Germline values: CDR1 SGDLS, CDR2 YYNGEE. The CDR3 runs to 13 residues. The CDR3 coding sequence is TGTGCCAGCAGCCCCGGGACCTCTGAAAAACTGTTTTTT. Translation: CASSPGTSEKLFF.

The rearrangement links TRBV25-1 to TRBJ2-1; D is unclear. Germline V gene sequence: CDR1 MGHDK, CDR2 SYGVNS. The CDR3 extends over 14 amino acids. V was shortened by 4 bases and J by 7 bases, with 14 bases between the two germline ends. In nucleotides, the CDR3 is TGTGCCAGCAGTGCTCCGGCCGGACCGAATGAGCAGTTCTTC. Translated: CASSAPAGPNEQFF.

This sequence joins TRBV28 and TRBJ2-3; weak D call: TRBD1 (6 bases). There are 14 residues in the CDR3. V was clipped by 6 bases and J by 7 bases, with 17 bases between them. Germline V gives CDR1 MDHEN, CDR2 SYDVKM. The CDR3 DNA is TGTGCCAGCAGCTCTTTCACAGGACAGAATACGCAGTATTTT. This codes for CASSSFTGQNTQYF.

The CDR3 DNA reads TGTGCCAGCAGTTTCGGAGGTGGGTCTGGCAATGAGCAGTTCTTC. It codes for CASSFGGGSGNEQFF. The V gene is TRBV2, the J gene TRBJ2-1; tentatively, D is TRBD2 (5 bases). CDR1 and CDR2 from the germline V gene are SNHLY and FYNNEI. The CDR3 spans 15 residues. Deletions cut 5 bases from V and 6 bases from J, with 17 bases between.

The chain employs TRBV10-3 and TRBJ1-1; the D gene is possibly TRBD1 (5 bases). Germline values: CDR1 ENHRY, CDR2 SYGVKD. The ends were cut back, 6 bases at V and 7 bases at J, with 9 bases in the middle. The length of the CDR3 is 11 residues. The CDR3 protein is CAIRGDHEAFF. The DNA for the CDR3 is TGTGCCATCAGGGGGGACCATGAAGCTTTCTTT.

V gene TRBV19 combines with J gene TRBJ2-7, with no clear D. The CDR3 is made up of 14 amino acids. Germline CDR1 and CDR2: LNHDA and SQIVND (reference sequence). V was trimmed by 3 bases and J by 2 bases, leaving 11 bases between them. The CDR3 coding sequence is TGTGCCAGTAGTATTTCGGGCAGAGCCTACGAGCAGTACTTC. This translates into CASSISGRAYEQYF.

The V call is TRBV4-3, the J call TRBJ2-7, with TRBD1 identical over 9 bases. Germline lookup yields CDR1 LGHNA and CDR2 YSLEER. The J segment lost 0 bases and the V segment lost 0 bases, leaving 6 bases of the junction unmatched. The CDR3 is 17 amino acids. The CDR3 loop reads CASSQDYGQGSSYEQYF. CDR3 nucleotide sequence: TGCGCCAGCAGCCAAGATTATGGACAGGGGTCCTCCTACGAGCAGTACTTC.

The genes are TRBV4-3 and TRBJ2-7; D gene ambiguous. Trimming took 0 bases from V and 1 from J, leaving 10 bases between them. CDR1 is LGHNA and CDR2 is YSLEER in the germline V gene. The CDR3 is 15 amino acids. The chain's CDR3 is CASSQDPDDSYEQYF. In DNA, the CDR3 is TGCGCCAGCAGCCAAGATCCCGACGATTCCTACGAGCAGTACTTC.

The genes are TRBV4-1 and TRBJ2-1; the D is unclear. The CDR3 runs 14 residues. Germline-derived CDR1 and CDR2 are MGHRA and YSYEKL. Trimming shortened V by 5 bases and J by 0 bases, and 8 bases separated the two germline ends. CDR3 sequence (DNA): TGCGCCAGCAGCAATCCGGGCTCCTACAATGAGCAGTTCTTC. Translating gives CASSNPGSYNEQFF.

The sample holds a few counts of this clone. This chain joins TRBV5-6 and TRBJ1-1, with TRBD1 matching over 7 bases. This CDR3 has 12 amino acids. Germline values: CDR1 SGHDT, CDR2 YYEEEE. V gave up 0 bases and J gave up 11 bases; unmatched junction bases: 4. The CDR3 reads CASSLGQGRAFF. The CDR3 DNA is TGTGCCAGCAGCTTGGGACAGGGCAGGGCTTTCTTT.

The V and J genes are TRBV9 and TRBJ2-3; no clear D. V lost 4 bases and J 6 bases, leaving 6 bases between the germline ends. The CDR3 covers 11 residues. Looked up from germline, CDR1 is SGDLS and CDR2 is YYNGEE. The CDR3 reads CASSYGDTQYF. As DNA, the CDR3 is TGTGCCAGCAGCTATGGCGATACGCAGTATTTT.

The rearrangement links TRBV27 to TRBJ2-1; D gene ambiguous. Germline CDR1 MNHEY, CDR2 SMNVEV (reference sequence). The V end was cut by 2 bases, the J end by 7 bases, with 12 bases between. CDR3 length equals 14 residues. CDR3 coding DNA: TGTGCCAGCAGTTTACGGATAGGAGTGAATGAGCAGTTCTTC. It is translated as CASSLRIGVNEQFF.

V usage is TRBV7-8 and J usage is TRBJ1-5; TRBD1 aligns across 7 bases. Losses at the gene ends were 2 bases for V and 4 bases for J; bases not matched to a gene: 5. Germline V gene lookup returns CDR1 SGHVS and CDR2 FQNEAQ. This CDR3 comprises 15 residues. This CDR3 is CASSLLGGGNQPQHF. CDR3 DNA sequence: TGTGCCAGCAGCTTACTAGGGGGCGGGAATCAGCCCCAGCATTTT. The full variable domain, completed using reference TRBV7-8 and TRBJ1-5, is GAGVSQSPRYKVAKRGQDVALRCDPISGHVSLFWYQQALGQGPEFLTYFQNEAQLDKSGLPSDRFFAERPEGSVSTLKIQRTQQEDSAVYLCASSLLGGGNQPQHFGDGTRLSIL.

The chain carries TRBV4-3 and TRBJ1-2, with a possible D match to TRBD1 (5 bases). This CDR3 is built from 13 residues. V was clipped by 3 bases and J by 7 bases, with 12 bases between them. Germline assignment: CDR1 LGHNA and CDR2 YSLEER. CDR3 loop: CASSHGTWGGYTF. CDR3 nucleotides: TGCGCCAGCAGCCACGGGACCTGGGGTGGCTACACCTTC.

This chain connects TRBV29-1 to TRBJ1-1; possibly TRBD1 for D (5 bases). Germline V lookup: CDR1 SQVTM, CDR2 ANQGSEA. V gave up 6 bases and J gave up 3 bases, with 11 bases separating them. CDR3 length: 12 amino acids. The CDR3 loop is CSVRGGDTEAFF. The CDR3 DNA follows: TGCAGCGTCCGGGGAGGGGACACTGAAGCTTTCTTT.